Listed below are T cell receptor beta chains from one sample, sequenced in a study of T cell changes during pregnancy in multiple sclerosis. Data came from immunoSEQ multiplex PCR; TCRdb stores just in-frame clones and leaves some out. This table has about 81,000 clones, around 95% appearing once. The sequencing used peripheral blood, collected in the third trimester of pregnancy. These receptors all stem from a female donor in good health, enrolled as a control in a pregnancy study. Both conserved end residues are part of each CDR3. A D gene is named only where the DNA matches it firmly. Not all rows give a size; the values are once, few, many and, for expanded clones, a class.

-	TRBV9	TRBD2	TRBJ2-5	TGTGCCAGCAGCGGGGGGGGGTCCCGTGAGACCCAGTACTTC	CASSGGGSRETQYF
-	TRBV5-4	TRBD1	TRBJ2-2	TGTGCCAGCAGCTTACAGGGGGTCGCCGGGGAGCTGTTTTTT	CASSLQGVAGELFF
-	TRBV28	-	TRBJ1-6	TGTGCCAGCAGGGCTACAGGGTTGAGCTCCTATAATTCACCCCTCCACTTT	CASRATGLSSYNSPLHF
-	TRBV9	TRBD1	TRBJ2-7	TGTGCCAGCAGCCCCGGACAGGGGGTCCCCTACGAGCAGTACTTC	CASSPGQGVPYEQYF
-	TRBV6-1	-	TRBJ1-1	TGTGCCAGCAGCCCCTGGGCCGTGAACACTGAAGCTTTCTTT	CASSPWAVNTEAFF
-	TRBV9	-	TRBJ2-1	TGTGCCAGCAGCTTTAACAACAATGAGCAGTTCTTC	CASSFNNNEQFF
-	TRBV6-1	TRBD1	TRBJ1-3	TGTGCCAGCAGTGGGTTCCTCGGTGGGACAGGGAATGGAAACACCATATATTTT	CASSGFLGGTGNGNTIYF
-	TRBV5-1	-	TRBJ2-7	TGCGCCAGCAGCCCGGGGGTGGGGCAGGAGGAGCAGTACTTC	CASSPGVGQEEQYF
-	TRBV4-2	TRBD1	TRBJ1-5	TGTGCCAGCAGCCAAGACCGGGACAGGGGTCAGCCCCAGCATTTT	CASSQDRDRGQPQHF
once	TRBV19	TRBD2	TRBJ2-1	TGTGCCAGTACCGAGGTAGCGGGAGGCGGGTACAATGAGCAGTTCTTC	CASTEVAGGGYNEQFF
once	TRBV23-1	-	TRBJ1-2	TGCGCCAGCAACTATAACCGGGAGTGCTACTACTATGGCTACACCTTC	CASNYNRECYYYGYTF
-	TRBV2	TRBD2	TRBJ2-3	TGTGCCAGCAGGGGAGGACTAGCGGGAAGGGGAACAGATACGCAGTATTTT	CASRGGLAGRGTDTQYF
-	TRBV5-1	TRBD1	TRBJ2-3	TGCGCCAGCAGATCCGCACCCTCCGGGACAGGGGGCGCAGATACGCAGTATTTT	CASRSAPSGTGGADTQYF
-	TRBV2	TRBD2	TRBJ2-1	TGTGCCAGCAGCGGAGAAGCGGGAGGGCCCAATGAGCAGTTCTTC	CASSGEAGGPNEQFF
few	TRBV27	-	TRBJ1-2	TGTGCCAGGGAGAGGAAATCCGGGACTCCGAGGAGCTACACCTTC	CARERKSGTPRSYTF
-	TRBV7-9	TRBD2	TRBJ2-1	TGTGCCAGCAGCTTAGATTTAGCGGGGGGCCCGTTCTTC	CASSLDLAGGPFF
-	TRBV18	TRBD1	TRBJ1-5	TGTGCCAGCTCACGGGACAGCCATCAGCCCCAGCATTTT	CASSRDSHQPQHF
-	TRBV29-1	-	TRBJ1-2	TGCAGCGTTGAAGATCTACCGACTAACTATGGCTACACCTTC	CSVEDLPTNYGYTF
-	TRBV29-1	TRBD2	TRBJ2-1	TGCAGCGTTGAAGGGGGACTAGCGGGAAAGCAGTTCTTC	CSVEGGLAGKQFF
-	TRBV6-1	TRBD1	TRBJ2-3	TGTGCCAGCAGTGAAGGGACAGGGGGCGCAGATACGCAGTATTTT	CASSEGTGGADTQYF
-	TRBV15	TRBD1	TRBJ2-5	TGTGCCACCAGCAGAGATCCCCGACAGGGGGGTGAGGAGACCCAGTACTTC	CATSRDPRQGGEETQYF
-	TRBV11-2	TRBD1	TRBJ2-7	TGTGCCAGCAGGTCATTATGGGACAGGGAAGGATACGAGCAGTACTTC	CASRSLWDREGYEQYF
once	TRBV5-1	-	TRBJ2-2	TGCGCCAGCAGCTTGGACACTTCGGGATCCGGGGAGCTGTTTTTT	CASSLDTSGSGELFF
-	TRBV6-5	TRBD2	TRBJ2-1	TGTGCCAGCAGTTACTCCTCTAGCGGGAGTTCATATGAGCAGTTCTTC	CASSYSSSGSSYEQFF